A single TCR beta chain is shown here with its context. The source of the sample is a study of blood T cell repertoires in COVID-19. The protocol was immunoSEQ multiplex PCR, while the TCRdb copy is restricted to in-frame clones and leaves out a portion. This table holds a few hundred thousand clones, roughly 90% found once. While infection was still active, Seattle patients were enrolled and then followed longitudinally. V was cut by 4 bases and J by 1 base, with 7 bases left in between. Germline V lookup: CDR1 SNHLY, CDR2 FYNNEI. There are 13 residues in the CDR3. V usage is TRBV2 and J usage is TRBJ1-1, with unresolved D. The source of this sequence is a woman younger than 45 with COVID-19, enrolled during active disease. The material sequenced was peripheral blood. The CDR3 protein is CASSVTGNTEAFF. The DNA for the CDR3 is TGTGCCAGCAGTGTAACCGGGAACACTGAAGCTTTCTTT.